This T cell receptor (beta chain) appears in the sequencing data of a study of blood T cells in healthy people across ages (dated by TCRdb to the mid-2010s). For the wider study: In model experiments, template switching captured roughly one uniquely barcoded TCR beta cDNA molecule for every two T cells. Using deep sequencing normalized with unique cDNA molecular identifiers, the study measured how TCR beta repertoire diversity changes with age. To avoid experimental bias, donors of different ages were randomly spread across the sequencing lanes. Four age groups were formed from the donors: young (average approximately 15 years), middle-aged (just under 40), aged (more than 55) and long-lived (around 82). For two donors (one aged 18 to 29 and one aged 80 or older), the study analyzed two additional independent replicas of 1 million unique cDNA reads from the same blood draw.

The germline V gene supplies CDR1 ENHRY and CDR2 SYGVKD. The CDR3 spans 20 residues, from the cysteine through the phenylalanine. Kept here is only the CDR3 DNA, which spans 60 bases and is read in frame from base 1. Note on this clonotype: Its antigen is unknown. At one of its ends the junction is not consistent with the germline gene, which may arise from a read error.

Overall study results and their limits: Compared with the aged group, more naive CD4+ T cells, fewer expanded clones and increased TCR diversity were shown by the long-lived group, suggesting age selection. The percentage of naive T cells measured by flow cytometry correlated strongly with observed TCR beta diversity. Donor CMV infection status was unknown, potentially confounding age-related changes in expanded clonotypes. Observed TCR beta diversity per million T cells fell roughly linearly with age, and a significant reduction was already apparent by age around 36. Total diversity estimates from one million sequenced T cells were considered lower bounds and underestimates. Because profiling used bulk unsorted PBMCs, naive and antigen-experienced compartments could not be compared conclusively.

The roughly 42 donors, aged roughly 6 to 100 years, were systemically healthy Caucasian individuals from Russia. Roughly 11 milliliters of peripheral blood were drawn from each donor into EDTA-treated Vacutainer tubes. Ficoll-Paque density-gradient centrifugation was used to isolate PBMCs, with at least 6 million per sample. Total RNA, at least 6 micrograms per sample, was extracted from PBMCs with Trizol reagent. For every donor, an aliquot of PBMCs went through flow cytometry to measure the percentages of naive CD45RAhigh/CD27high T cells. The library was produced with 5' RACE. TCRdb shows the sequencer as Illumina HiSeq 2500. A second about 7 to 11 cycle PCR used a sample-barcoded 5' primer and a J-beta primer mix. A template-switch 5' adaptor carrying 12 random nucleotides introduced a unique molecular identifier onto each TCR beta cDNA molecule. Each sample yielded at least 2.5 million CDR3-containing paired-end reads. The Mint cDNA synthesis kit, primed by a TRBC-specific oligonucleotide, was used to synthesize first-strand cDNA from all RNA. Following uracil-DNA glycosylase treatment, a first 18-cycle PCR with universal primers M1SS and BC2_uni_R was performed on all cDNA. The paper's processing steps were these. For normalization, 1 million high-quality reads, each with a distinct molecular identifier, were randomly selected from each sample. Instead of being binned into consensus sequences, reads with shared molecular identifiers were discarded. CDR3 identification, clonotype clustering and error correction used MiTCR with a Q25 quality threshold and the strictest error-elimination algorithm. A nonparametric unseen species model using Euler transformation provided a lower-bound estimate of total TCR beta diversity. TCRdb cleaned the public reads at Q25 with fastp, built clones with MiXCR and kept in-frame beta chains. When rows share a CDR3 protein, they turn into one entry using the most common DNA and genes. TCRdb, rather than the study authors, made the V and J calls. The sample contains around 940,000 distinct CDR3 sequences, roughly 47% of them found a single time. About a fifth of the sample is in the top ten clones.

The chain uses TRBV10-3 and TRBJ2-5; the D call could be TRBD1 or TRBD2, with each sharing 5 bases. Judging by the DNA end, TRBJ2-7 fits better; the J call may be wrong. The sequencing input was blood. The TCR originated in a woman aged 55 to 70 in good health. The CDR3 reads CATSEGRTGSPRGFSYEQYF. The nucleotide sequence is given as TGTGCCACCAGTGAGGGGCGGACTGGATCACCACGTGGATTCTCCTACGAGCAGTACTTC.